This is a list of T cell receptor beta chains from one sample in a study of OX40 agonist ivuxolimab in advanced cancers. The method was immunoSEQ multiplex PCR; TCRdb's version includes in-frame clones alone and lacks a portion of them. The table records more than 55,000 clones, roughly 80% of them present only once. The sample here was CD4+ or CD8+ T cells sorted from blood, taken in a trial of the OX40 agonist ivuxolimab. The receptors stem from an adult with an advanced solid tumor such as melanoma, head and neck, liver or kidney cancer. CDR3s include the opening cysteine and the closing phenylalanine or tryptophan. A D gene is named only where the DNA matches it firmly. Some rows mark clone size as missing; the rest say once, few, many or name a class of expanded clone.

CDR3 DNA,CDR3 protein,D gene,clone size,J gene,V gene
TGCGCCAGCATAACTGAATCCTACGAGCAGTACTTC,CASITESYEQYF,.,.,TRBJ2-7,TRBV5-1
TGTGCCAGTAGGGTAGGGGGACATAAGAACACTGAAGCTTTCTTT,CASRVGGHKNTEAFF,.,.,TRBJ1-1,TRBV19
TGTGCCAGCAAACCGGGACGCGGGTATGGCTACACCTTC,CASKPGRGYGYTF,.,few,TRBJ1-2,TRBV6-5
TGTGCCAGCAGTGTACACCTGCAGGATCGGGGAAACACCATATATTTT,CASSVHLQDRGNTIYF,.,.,TRBJ1-3,TRBV6-1
TGTGCCAGCAGGCGCTCCGGGACTAGCGGGGGCCAGAACACCGGGGAGCTGTTTTTT,CASRRSGTSGGQNTGELFF,TRBD2,.,TRBJ2-2,TRBV11-2
TGCGCCAGCAGTGATTCTAGAAGCGTCGGGGACGAGCAGTACTTC,CASSDSRSVGDEQYF,.,.,TRBJ2-7,TRBV10-1
TGCGCCAGCAGCTTTTTAGGGGTGGAGACTGAAGCTTTCTTT,CASSFLGVETEAFF,.,once,TRBJ1-1,TRBV5-1
TGTGCCAGCAGTGGGCAGCGGGAGGGTTTCACAGATACGCAGTATTTT,CASSGQREGFTDTQYF,TRBD2,.,TRBJ2-3,TRBV6-6
TGCGCCAGCAGCTCCATTTCGCCTCTTGAAAAACTGTTTTTT,CASSSISPLEKLFF,.,.,TRBJ1-4,TRBV5-1
TGTGCCAGCAGTTTAGCCGGACAGGTTCCCTACAATGAGCAGTTCTTC,CASSLAGQVPYNEQFF,TRBD1,.,TRBJ2-1,TRBV7-9
TGTGCCAGCAGCTTGGGGAGTCGGGAAGAGACCCAGTACTTC,CASSLGSREETQYF,.,.,TRBJ2-5,TRBV5-4
TGTGCCAGCAGGCAAACAGGGGATCGCCCTCAGTACTTC,CASRQTGDRPQYF,TRBD1,.,TRBJ2-4,TRBV2
TGTGCCAGCACAGCAAAGAACACTGAAGCTTTCTTT,CASTAKNTEAFF,.,few,TRBJ1-1,TRBV7-9
TGTGCCAGCAGCCGGGACAGGGGGCATTCCCATGGCTACACCTTC,CASSRDRGHSHGYTF,TRBD1,.,TRBJ1-2,TRBV11-2
TGTGCCAGCAGCCCCGGACAGGTGTCCTACGAGCAGTACTTC,CASSPGQVSYEQYF,TRBD1,once,TRBJ2-7,TRBV7-2
TGTGCCAGCAGTCTTCGTCCAGATACGCAGTATTTT,CASSLRPDTQYF,.,.,TRBJ2-3,TRBV6-6
TGCGCCAGCAGCAGGGGACAGGGGGCCGGCGCCTACGAGCAGTACTTC,CASSRGQGAGAYEQYF,TRBD1,.,TRBJ2-7,TRBV5-1
TGTGCCAGCAGTACCGGGAGCCCCCATGAGCAGTTCTTC,CASSTGSPHEQFF,.,.,TRBJ2-1,TRBV6-5
TGTGCCAGCAGCCACTCTTGGGGGGCAGGTGAAAAACTGTTTTTT,CASSHSWGAGEKLFF,.,.,TRBJ1-4,TRBV7-2
TGTGCCAGCGGGACAGAGTATCACTCTGGCTACACCTTC,CASGTEYHSGYTF,TRBD1,.,TRBJ1-2,TRBV6-1
TGTGCCAGCAGCTCGGGACAGAGCTCTGGGGCCAACGTCCTGACTTTC,CASSSGQSSGANVLTF,TRBD1,once,TRBJ2-6,TRBV7-9
TGTGCCAGCAGCTTAGCTGAGAGGGGCCCGACTAATGAAAAACTGTTTTTT,CASSLAERGPTNEKLFF,.,.,TRBJ1-4,TRBV7-6
TGTGCCAGCAGTTTAGGACTAGCGGTCTACGAGCAGTACTTC,CASSLGLAVYEQYF,TRBD2,.,TRBJ2-7,TRBV27
TGTGCCTGGAGTGTTGAGGAGAATTCACCCCTCCACTTT,CAWSVEENSPLHF,.,.,TRBJ1-6,TRBV30
TGTGCCAGCAGCTTAGTCGGCAATCAGCCCCAGCATTTT,CASSLVGNQPQHF,.,.,TRBJ1-5,TRBV7-9
TGCGCCAGCAGCCAAACCGGGACCAGCTCCTACGAGCAGTACTTC,CASSQTGTSSYEQYF,.,.,TRBJ2-7,TRBV4-3
TGTGCCACCAGCGCTCATCTTGAGCAGTTCTTC,CATSAHLEQFF,.,.,TRBJ2-1,TRBV15
TGTGCCAGTAGTACTGAACAGTATGGCTACACCTTC,CASSTEQYGYTF,.,.,TRBJ1-2,TRBV19
TGTGCCAGCAGCGCCACGGGGTCTGGGGCCAACGTCCTGACTTTC,CASSATGSGANVLTF,.,.,TRBJ2-6,TRBV9
TGTGCCAGCAGTGAAGGCGGGGTGAGAGAGACCCAGTACTTC,CASSEGGVRETQYF,.,.,TRBJ2-5,TRBV2
TGTGCCAGCAGTACGGCAGATGGCTACGAGCAGTACTTC,CASSTADGYEQYF,.,few,TRBJ2-7,TRBV9
TGTGCCAGCAGCCAAGGACAGGGAAATTCACCCCTCCACTTT,CASSQGQGNSPLHF,TRBD1,.,TRBJ1-6,TRBV4-2
TGTGCCTGGAATAAGGGTTTCCAGGGGAACTATGGCTACACCTTC,CAWNKGFQGNYGYTF,.,few,TRBJ1-2,TRBV30
TGCAGCTCTGGACAGGGCGGCAATGAGCAGTTCTTC,CSSGQGGNEQFF,TRBD1,.,TRBJ2-1,TRBV29-1
TGTGCCAGCAGCTTAGTGGGTAGCCCGAGGAACAATGAGCAGTTCTTC,CASSLVGSPRNNEQFF,.,.,TRBJ2-1,TRBV7-2
TGTGCCAGCAGCTTAGGCGGAAACATTCAGTACTTC,CASSLGGNIQYF,.,few,TRBJ2-4,TRBV11-2
TGTGCCAGCTCGCAAGCGGGAGGTTATTACAATGAGCAGTTCTTC,CASSQAGGYYNEQFF,TRBD2,.,TRBJ2-1,TRBV7-2
TGCGCCAGCAGCAAAGGACTAGCGTCTAGCACAGATACGCAGTATTTT,CASSKGLASSTDTQYF,TRBD2,.,TRBJ2-3,TRBV5-1
TGTGCCAGCAGGGGGACCGCTTACAATGAGCAGTTCTTC,CASRGTAYNEQFF,.,.,TRBJ2-1,TRBV27
TGTGCCAGCAGCCAAGATGGGGGGGCCAGGGATACGCAGTATTTT,CASSQDGGARDTQYF,.,.,TRBJ2-3,TRBV4-2
TGTGCCAGCAGTGACTTACGGGCCCCACCCCAGGAGCAGTTCTTC,CASSDLRAPPQEQFF,.,.,TRBJ2-1,TRBV6-4
TGTGCCAGCAGCACAGACATAAACACTGAAGCTTTCTTT,CASSTDINTEAFF,.,.,TRBJ1-1,TRBV5-4
TGTGCCAGCAGGCCCGGGGCAGGGGGCAATCGAGAGCAGTACTTC,CASRPGAGGNREQYF,TRBD1,.,TRBJ2-5,TRBV6-5